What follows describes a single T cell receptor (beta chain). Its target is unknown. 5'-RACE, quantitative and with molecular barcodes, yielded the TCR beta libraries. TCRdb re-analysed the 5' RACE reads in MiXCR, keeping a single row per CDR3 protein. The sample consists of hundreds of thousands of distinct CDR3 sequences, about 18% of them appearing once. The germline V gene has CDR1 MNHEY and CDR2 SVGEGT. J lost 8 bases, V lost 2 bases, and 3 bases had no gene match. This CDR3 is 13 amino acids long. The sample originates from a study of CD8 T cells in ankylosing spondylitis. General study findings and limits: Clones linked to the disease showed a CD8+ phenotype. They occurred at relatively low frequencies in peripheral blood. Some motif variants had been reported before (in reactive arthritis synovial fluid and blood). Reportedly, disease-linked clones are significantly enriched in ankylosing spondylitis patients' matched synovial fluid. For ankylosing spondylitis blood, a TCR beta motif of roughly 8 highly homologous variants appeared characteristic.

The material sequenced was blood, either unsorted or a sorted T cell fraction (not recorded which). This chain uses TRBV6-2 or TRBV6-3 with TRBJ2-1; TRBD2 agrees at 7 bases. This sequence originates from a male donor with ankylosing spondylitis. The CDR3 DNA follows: TGTGCCAGCAGTTACGGGAGGGTCCATGAGCAGTTCTTC. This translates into CASSYGRVHEQFF.